This TCR beta chain is drawn from a study of OX40 agonist ivuxolimab in advanced cancers. The method was immunoSEQ multiplex PCR; TCRdb's version includes in-frame clones alone and lacks a portion of them. The top ten clones hold less than 2.5% of a sample with about 74,000 clones, about four fifths of them seen once. The V end was cut by 3 bases, the J end by 4 bases, with 13 bases between. CDR3 length equals 15 residues. CDR1 and CDR2 (germline): SGHVS, FQNEAQ. Turning to this clone: Its antigen remains unknown.

Study results and limitations: CD4+ T cells averaged fewer expanded clones than CD8+ T cells. At 0.1 to 3.0 mg/kg, clonal expansion of CD4+ and CD8+ blood T cells had occurred by week 6.

The clonotype was recovered from an adult with an advanced solid tumor such as melanoma, head and neck, liver or kidney cancer. The chain is built from TRBV7-8 and TRBJ1-5; D is possibly TRBD1 (5 bases). The specimen was CD4+ or CD8+ T cells sorted from blood, collected in a trial of the OX40 agonist ivuxolimab. Here the CDR3 reads CASSLRPRQNQPQHF. The DNA of the CDR3 is TGTGCCAGCAGCTTGAGGCCCCGACAGAATCAGCCCCAGCATTTT.